This T cell receptor beta chain was sequenced in a study of blood T cell repertoires in COVID-19. The overall study: The origin of the acute and convalescent COVID-19 samples was the United States, Italy and Spain.

Sequenced by immunoSEQ multiplex PCR; TCRdb stores in-frame clones only, minus some. This sample has tens of thousands of clones, with around 67% found just once. The germline V gene encodes CDR1 MNHEY and CDR2 SVGAGI. J gave up 4 bases and V 6 bases, and 8 bases lay outside the gene matches. The CDR3 consists of 14 residues. The origin of this receptor is a human donor with acute or convalescent COVID-19. The donor label of this sample is uncertain. This sequence joins TRBV6-5 and TRBJ1-1; 7 bases agree with TRBD1. Material: peripheral blood. CDR3 DNA: TGTGCCAGCAGGAAAGGGGGCGCGGGCACTGAAGCTTTCTTT. Translation gives CASRKGGAGTEAFF.